Sequencing of this TCR beta chain was carried out in a study of blood T cell repertoires in COVID-19. Study-wide context: From the United States, Italy and Spain came samples of acute and convalescent COVID-19. PBMCs, B-cell-depleted T cells, or T cells were the source of the cDNA or gDNA that made up the material.

Authors' processing steps: Using reference gene primer amplification, nucleated cell counts were estimated. TCRdb keeps only in-frame clones here, not all; method: immunoSEQ multiplex PCR. The V and J calls and clone size come from that table; D and trimming were worked out from the DNA. Here the sample spans about 97,000 clones, about 83% being singletons. This clone was counted a few times. Germline-derived CDR1 and CDR2 are SGHAT and FQNNGV. V gave up 5 bases and J gave up 2 bases, with 12 bases separating them. The CDR3 extends over 14 amino acids. The receptor's source is a human donor in a cohort sampled during active COVID-19. The sample was peripheral blood. The chain combines TRBV11-2 with TRBJ1-2; tentatively, D is TRBD1 (5 bases). DNA of the CDR3: TGTGCCAGCAGCCTGCAGGGACTGAACTATGGCTACACCTTC. It codes for CASSLQGLNYGYTF.